This T cell receptor (beta chain) was documented in a study of blood T cell repertoires in COVID-19. Study information: Whether acute or convalescent, the COVID-19 samples came from the United States, Italy and Spain. The cDNA or gDNA used as material had been derived from T cells, B-cell-depleted T cells, or PBMCs.

CDR1 and CDR2 from the germline V gene are SGHNT and YYREEE (reference sequence). The CDR3 has 13 amino acids. V lost 4 bases, J lost 3 bases, and 10 bases lay in between. In the authors' methods: For nucleated cells, counts were estimated from reference gene primer amplification. The data were produced by immunoSEQ multiplex PCR, yet TCRdb's version contains in-frame clones alone and is incomplete. V and J calls and clone size follow that table, whereas D and trimming were derived from the DNA. Altogether about 61,000 clones are present, roughly 80% being singletons, with the ten largest covering less than 7%.

This sequence originates from a woman aged 70 to 79 with acute or convalescent COVID-19. The V and J genes are TRBV5-4 and TRBJ2-5, with D perhaps TRBD1 (6 bases). The material sequenced was peripheral blood. The CDR3 DNA is TGTGCCAGCAGCCGGACAGACGAAGAGACCCAGTACTTC. It codes for CASSRTDEETQYF.